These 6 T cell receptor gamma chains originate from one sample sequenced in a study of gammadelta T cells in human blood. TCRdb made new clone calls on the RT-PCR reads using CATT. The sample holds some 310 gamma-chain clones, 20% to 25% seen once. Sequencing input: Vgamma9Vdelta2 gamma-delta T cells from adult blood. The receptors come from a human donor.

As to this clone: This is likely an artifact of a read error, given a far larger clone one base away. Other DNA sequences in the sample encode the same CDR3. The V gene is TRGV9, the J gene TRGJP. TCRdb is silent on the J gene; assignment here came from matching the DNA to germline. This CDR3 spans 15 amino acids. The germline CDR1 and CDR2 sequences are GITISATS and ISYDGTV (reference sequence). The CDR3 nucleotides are TGTGCCTTGTGGGAGCGCGAGTTGGGTAAAAAAATCAAGGTATTT. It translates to CALWERELGKKIKVF.

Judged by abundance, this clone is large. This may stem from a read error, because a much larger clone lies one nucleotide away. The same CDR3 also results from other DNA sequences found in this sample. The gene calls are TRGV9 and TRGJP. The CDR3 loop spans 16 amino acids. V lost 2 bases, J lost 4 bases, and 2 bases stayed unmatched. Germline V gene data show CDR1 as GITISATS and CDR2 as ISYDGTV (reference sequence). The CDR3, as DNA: TGTGCCTTGTGGGAGGCACAAGAGTTGGGCAAAAAAATCAAGGTATTT. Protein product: CALWEAQELGKKIKVF.

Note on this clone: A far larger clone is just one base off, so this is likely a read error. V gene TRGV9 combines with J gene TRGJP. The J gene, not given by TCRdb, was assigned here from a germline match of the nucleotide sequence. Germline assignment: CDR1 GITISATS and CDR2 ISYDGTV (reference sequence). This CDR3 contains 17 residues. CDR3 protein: CALWEVDQQLGKKIKVF. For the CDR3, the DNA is TGTGCCCTGTGGGAGGTCGATCAACAGTTGGGCAAAAAAATCAAGGTATTT.

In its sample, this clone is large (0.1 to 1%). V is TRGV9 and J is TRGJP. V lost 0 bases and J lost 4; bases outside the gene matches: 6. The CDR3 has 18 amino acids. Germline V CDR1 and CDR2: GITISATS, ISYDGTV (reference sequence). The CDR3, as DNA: TGTGCCTTGTGGGAGGTGCCCTTACAAGAGTTGGGCAAAAAAATCAAGGTATTT. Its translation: CALWEVPLQELGKKIKVF.

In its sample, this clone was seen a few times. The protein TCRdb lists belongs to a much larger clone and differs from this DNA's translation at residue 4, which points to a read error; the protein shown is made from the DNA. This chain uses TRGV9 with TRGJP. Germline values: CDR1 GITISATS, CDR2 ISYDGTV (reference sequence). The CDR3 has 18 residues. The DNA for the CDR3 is TGTGCCTTGTGTGAGGTGCCCTTACAAGAGTTGGGCAAAAAAATCAAGGTATTT. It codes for CALCEVPLQELGKKIKVF.

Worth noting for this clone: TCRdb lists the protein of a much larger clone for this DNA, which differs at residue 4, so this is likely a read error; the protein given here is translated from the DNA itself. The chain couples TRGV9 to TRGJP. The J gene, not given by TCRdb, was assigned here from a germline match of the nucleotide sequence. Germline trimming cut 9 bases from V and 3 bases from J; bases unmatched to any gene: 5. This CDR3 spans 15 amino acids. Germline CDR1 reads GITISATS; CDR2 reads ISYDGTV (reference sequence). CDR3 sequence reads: CALRKQELGKKIKVF. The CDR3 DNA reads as TGTGCCTTGAGGAAGCAAGAGTTGGGCAAAAAAATCAAGGTATTT.